This T cell receptor (beta chain) was observed in a study of cytomegalovirus exposure and HLA in healthy donors. For the study at large: Early release data held 75 million to 100 million unique TCRs from HLA-typed donors. Study-wide results and caveats: Sequences of the TCR beta chain were said to predict the HLA-A and HLA-B alleles of most subjects accurately. The listing of 150 or so TCR beta chains classed them as cytomegalovirus-associated. In a later analysis, several top co-occurrence clusters appeared linked to parvovirus B19, influenza, CMV and Epstein-Barr virus.

The CDR3 is made up of 13 amino acids. Germline assignment: CDR1 MNHEY and CDR2 SMNVEV (reference sequence). V lost 7 bases and J lost 5; bases outside the gene matches: 8. PCR was performed using 60 Vbeta and 13 Jbeta primers. Some clones are missing from TCRdb's copy, which holds only in-frame ones; the method was immunoSEQ multiplex PCR. The table records some 200,000 clones, roughly 80% of them present only once. A note on this clone: Antigen: not known.

This sequence joins TRBV27 and TRBJ2-7, with TRBD1 matching over 7 bases. The specimen was PBMCs. The receptor's source is a middle-aged man in good health and CMV-seropositive. CDR3 protein: CASTALQGHEQYF. The CDR3 DNA is TGTGCCAGCACCGCATTACAGGGGCACGAGCAGTACTTC.